This TCR beta chain appears in the sequencing data of a study of T cell responses to AZD1222 COVID-19 vaccine (dated by TCRdb to the early 2020s). Looking at the study overall: TCR sequencing was performed for about 250 trial participants, of whom around 210 were given two doses of AZD1222 and around 26 were given two doses of MenACWY control vaccine. Trial participants were enrolled into age subgroups of 18-55, 56-69 and 70-plus years, which contained about 150, 28 and 57 TCR-sequenced participants, respectively.

The CDR3 regions of human TCRbeta chains were analyzed by immunosequencing. Regarding the original processing steps: TCRs in the repertoires were compared against a reference library of SARS-CoV-2-specific TCRs that had been generated with the MIRA antigen-specificity platform. Breadth was defined as the fraction of unique TCRs that were SARS-CoV-2-associated, and depth was defined as the fraction of total T cells that were SARS-CoV-2-associated. Using the MIRA data, each spike-specific TCR was assigned both to the spike region to which the TCR was reactive and to a CD4 or CD8 class. Log10-transformed breadth and depth values were compared by one-way ANOVA with Sidak's multiple comparisons tests. The table was pulled from immuneACCESS by TCRdb, which kept in-frame rearrangements only. Such tables lose some clones; where checked, under half of the loss comes from unresolved V genes, and the rest has no known cause. Clone size and the V and J calls come from that table; the DNA yielded D and trimming. The sample table holds approximately 77,000 clones, of which approximately 85% were seen once. In total, the top ten clones hold around 3.6% of the sample.

Trimming costs V 1 base and J 4 bases, and their ends lie 10 bases apart. The CDR1 and CDR2 encoded by the germline V gene are KGHSY and FQNENV. The CDR3 sequence holds 14 residues, the cysteine and phenylalanine included. The only DNA kept is the CDR3, 42 bases in frame from the first base. A remark on this clone: Its antigen is still unknown. Base-call qualities are not available, and no considerably larger clone is one nucleotide away.

The study at large found these results: The 56-69-year group was small, and its depth increase did not reach significance, likely because of low power. The whole spike protein was spanned by vaccine-associated CD4 TCRs, and dominant responses were seen in regions 160-218 and 743-854. After two AZD1222 doses, both the breadth and the depth of spike-specific TCRs were significantly higher than at day 0 and than in MenACWY recipients. No day 14 peak-response samples were available, so repertoires were characterized only after the peak T cell response. Conclusions about previously exposed vaccinees are limited because only six or seven AZD1222 recipients were SARS-CoV-2 seropositive at baseline. Nearly half of unique spike-specific TCRs reportedly recognized epitopes outside regions mutated in the B.1.351 and B.1.1.7 variants. Most participants were white British and females outnumbered males, and the authors suggested that clonal diversity may have been underestimated.

The time point label here, explained by the study, means: about 28 days (+/-7) after the second vaccine dose. AZD1222 recipients with second doses at about 4 weeks or about 12 weeks were pooled, because spike-specific TCR depth and breadth did not differ between schedules. Vaccinee samples came from UK trials COV001 and COV002, including a single-blind randomized controlled phase 2/3 trial of AZD1222 (ChAdOx1 nCoV-19) in healthy adults. Trial participant PBMC samples were collected at day 0 and day 28 after the second dose for TCRbeta chain sequencing. The material was peripheral blood, obtained 28 days after the second AZD1222 dose. This clonotype was obtained from an adult who received the AZD1222 COVID-19 vaccine. Here the chain combines TRBV16 and TRBJ1-1; the D region possibly corresponds to TRBD1 (5 bases align). In nucleotide form, the sequence is TGTGCCAGCAGCCAATTAATCACAGGCACTGAAGCTTTCTTT. Its product reads: CASSQLITGTEAFF.